A selection of T cell receptor beta chains follows, all from one sample in a study of T cell responses to AZD1222 COVID-19 vaccine. Here immunoSEQ multiplex PCR was the method, and the copy in TCRdb shows in-frame clones only, minus some. The table has 200,000 or so clones, 90% to 95% seen once; the top ten hold over 0.95%. The specimen comprised peripheral blood, sampled 28 days after the second AZD1222 dose. Source of these receptors: an adult who received the AZD1222 COVID-19 vaccine. The CDR3 runs from the conserved cysteine through the conserved F or W. The D gene is left open where the match is weak. Clone size is given for some rows only: seen once, a few or many times, or a class if the clone is expanded.

v_call	j_call	cdr3_length	d_call	clone_size	cdr3_aa	cdr3_nt
TRBV5-5	TRBJ1-5	14	NA	NA	CASSFSVSNQPQHF	TGTGCCAGCAGCTTTTCGGTTAGCAATCAGCCCCAGCATTTT
TRBV27	TRBJ1-2	12	NA	NA	CASRQGNYGYTF	TGTGCCAGCAGGCAGGGTAACTATGGCTACACCTTC
TRBV28	TRBJ1-5	14	TRBD1	NA	CATLDRGPNQPQHF	TGTGCCACCCTCGACAGGGGACCCAATCAGCCCCAGCATTTT
TRBV6-6	TRBJ1-2	14	NA	NA	CASRLRDGHYGYTF	TGTGCCAGCAGACTCCGGGACGGCCACTATGGCTACACCTTC
TRBV7-2	TRBJ1-2	11	NA	NA	CASSFGYGYTF	TGTGCCAGCAGCTTCGGATATGGCTACACCTTC
TRBV7-2	TRBJ2-7	13	NA	NA	CASSLGRTYEQYF	TGTGCCAGCAGCTTGGGCAGAACCTACGAGCAGTACTTC
TRBV3-1/TRBV3-2	TRBJ2-1	15	TRBD2	NA	CASSLGLAIHNEQFF	TGTGCCAGCAGCCTCGGACTAGCAATCCACAATGAGCAGTTCTTC
TRBV3-1/TRBV3-2	TRBJ1-4	14	TRBD1	NA	CASSQDRDDEKLFF	TGTGCCAGCAGCCAGGACAGGGATGACGAAAAACTGTTTTTT
TRBV5-6	TRBJ1-3	18	NA	NA	CASSLVGLRASMENTIYF	TGTGCCAGCAGCTTGGTGGGCCTCAGGGCTAGTATGGAAAACACCATATATTTT
TRBV7-9	TRBJ2-5	13	NA	NA	CASSFSYQETQYF	TGTGCCAGCAGCTTTTCCTATCAAGAGACCCAGTACTTC
TRBV2	TRBJ1-5	11	NA	NA	CASSDGQPQHF	TGTGCCAGCAGTGACGGTCAGCCCCAGCATTTT
TRBV5-1	TRBJ2-4	14	NA	once	CASSLVSGFSIQYF	TGCGCCAGCAGCCTAGTTTCGGGCTTTAGCATTCAGTACTTC
TRBV6-5	TRBJ1-4	16	TRBD1	once	CASSYSGQKLGEKLFF	TGTGCCAGCAGTTACTCGGGACAGAAGTTAGGTGAAAAACTGTTTTTT
TRBV3-1/TRBV3-2	TRBJ1-6	16	TRBD1	NA	CASSPSGTGGNSPLHF	TGTGCCAGCAGCCCTTCCGGGACAGGGGGTAATTCACCCCTCCACTTT
TRBV4-3	TRBJ1-1	15	NA	NA	CASSQEYRVNTEAFF	TGCGCCAGCAGCCAAGAATATCGGGTCAACACTGAAGCTTTCTTT
TRBV5-1	TRBJ2-5	13	NA	NA	CASSLGGQETQYF	TGCGCCAGCAGCTTGGGGGGCCAAGAGACCCAGTACTTC
TRBV7-2	TRBJ2-5	15	TRBD1	NA	CASSLAGTGVETQYF	TGTGCCAGCAGCTTAGCCGGGACAGGCGTGGAGACCCAGTACTTC
TRBV6-5	TRBJ2-7	12	NA	NA	CASTRSSYEQYF	TGTGCCAGCACAAGGAGCTCCTACGAGCAGTACTTC
TRBV6-5	TRBJ1-1	13	NA	NA	CASNRGLNTEAFF	TGTGCCAGCAATAGGGGACTGAACACTGAAGCTTTCTTT
TRBV6-2/TRBV6-3	TRBJ2-7	16	TRBD2	NA	CASSYTVSPSGYEQYF	TGTGCCAGCAGTTACACGGTCAGCCCTAGCGGCTACGAGCAGTACTTC